A single sample is the source of the 7 T cell receptor beta chains below, sequenced in a study of identical twins. TCRdb redid the calling of the 5' RACE reads with MiXCR, one entry per CDR3 protein. The data hold a few hundred thousand distinct CDR3 sequences, with 9.6% observed a single time. A further study also used this sample, focusing on yellow fever vaccine responses in identical twins.

The sample consisted of PBMCs. The receptor source for this set is a woman between 18 and 29 years old in good health.

This clonotype appeared a few times. This rearrangement joins TRBV3-1 to TRBJ2-7; 7 nucleotides agree with TRBD2. V shed 6 bases, J shed 2 bases, and the junction held 10 bases outside the gene matches. Germline CDR1 is LGHDT and CDR2 is YNNKEL (reference sequence). The CDR3 consists of 15 residues. CDR3 coding DNA: TGTGCCAGCAGGCCGGTCGCTAGCGGCACCTACGAGCAGTACTTC. Protein: CASRPVASGTYEQYF.

This clonotype was counted many times. The gene calls are TRBV6-5 and TRBJ1-1; D unclear. Between the trimmed V and J ends, which lost 2 bases and 1 base, there was a span of 14 bases. CDR1 and CDR2 (germline): MNHEY, SVGAGI. This CDR3 comprises 16 residues. The CDR3 DNA reads TGTGCCAGCAGTTACCACGGTGGGAGGAGGAACACTGAAGCTTTCTTT. It is translated as CASSYHGGRRNTEAFF.

This clonotype has ten or more counts. CDR3 DNA sequence: TGCAGCGCCATGGGACAGGGCTCCTACAATGAGCAGTTCTTC. This codes for CSAMGQGSYNEQFF. The chain is built from TRBV29-1 and TRBJ2-1, with TRBD1 identical over 9 bases. The trim removed 7 bases at V and 0 bases at J, leaving 4 bases unmatched. The CDR3 covers 14 residues. Germline V lookup: CDR1 SQVTM, CDR2 ANQGSEA.

In this sample, this clonotype turned up many times. This chain joins TRBV15 and TRBJ2-5; weak D call: TRBD1 (6 bases). V was shortened by 0 bases and J by 7 bases, with 12 bases between the two germline ends. Germline CDR1 reads LNHNV; CDR2 reads YYDKDF (reference sequence). The CDR3 length is 14 residues. Here the CDR3 reads CATSRDNREGTQYF. Here the CDR3 DNA reads TGTGCCACCAGCAGAGATAACAGGGAAGGGACCCAGTACTTC.

This clonotype occurred many times. CDR3 sequence (DNA): TGCGCCAGCAGCCAAGGCGGACACTTGAACACTGAAGCTTTCTTT. As protein: CASSQGGHLNTEAFF. The V and J genes are TRBV4-3 and TRBJ1-1, with D maybe TRBD1 (5 bases). Germline lookup yields CDR1 LGHNA and CDR2 YSLEER. Deletions cut 1 base from V and 0 bases from J, with 9 bases between. The CDR3 runs 15 residues.

This clonotype was detected ten times or more. The rearrangement links TRBV12-3 or TRBV12-4 to TRBJ2-7, with D uncertain. Trimming pared 9 bases from V and 2 bases from J, leaving 8 bases between. The CDR3 totals 11 residues. The CDR3 DNA reads TGTGCCAGTGGGGAAACCTACGAGCAGTACTTC. The encoded protein is CASGETYEQYF.

There are a few counts of this clonotype. The V and J genes are TRBV4-1 and TRBJ2-5; 8 positions match TRBD2. After removal of 0 bases from V and 5 bases from J, the junction contained 11 bases not matched to a gene. The germline V gene encodes CDR1 MGHRA and CDR2 YSYEKL. This CDR3 comprises 17 residues. CDR3 region: CASSQDTAAGVVETQYF. CDR3 bases: TGCGCCAGCAGCCAAGATACGGCAGCGGGAGTTGTGGAGACCCAGTACTTC.